This T cell receptor beta chain was documented in a study of T cells after yellow fever vaccination. General study results and limits: Although most clonotypes did not, a small share appeared in both CD4 and CD8 compartments. A weaker but faster secondary response was observed, peaking on day 5 versus 15. Most primary-vaccination clones recurred post-booster (roughly 97% CD4, around 88% CD8).

Comment on this clonotype: Its antigen is currently unknown.

Each CDR3 protein gets one entry after TCRdb re-called the 5' RACE reads with MiXCR. There are some 500,000 distinct CDR3 sequences in the sample; about 14% occur only once, and about an eighth lies in the top ten. Deletions cut 5 bases from V and 1 base from J, with 12 bases between. Germline CDR1 MDHEN, CDR2 SYDVKM. This CDR3 comprises 15 residues. This TCR was recovered from a man aged 25 to 40 who received the YFV17D yellow fever vaccine. The rearrangement joins TRBV28 to TRBJ2-4; D not certain. Sequencing used PBMCs, obtained on the day of the yellow fever booster vaccination. The CDR3 nucleotides are TGTGCCAGCAGTGTTACGCAGGCGGCCAAAAACATTCAGTACTTC. It codes for CASSVTQAAKNIQYF.